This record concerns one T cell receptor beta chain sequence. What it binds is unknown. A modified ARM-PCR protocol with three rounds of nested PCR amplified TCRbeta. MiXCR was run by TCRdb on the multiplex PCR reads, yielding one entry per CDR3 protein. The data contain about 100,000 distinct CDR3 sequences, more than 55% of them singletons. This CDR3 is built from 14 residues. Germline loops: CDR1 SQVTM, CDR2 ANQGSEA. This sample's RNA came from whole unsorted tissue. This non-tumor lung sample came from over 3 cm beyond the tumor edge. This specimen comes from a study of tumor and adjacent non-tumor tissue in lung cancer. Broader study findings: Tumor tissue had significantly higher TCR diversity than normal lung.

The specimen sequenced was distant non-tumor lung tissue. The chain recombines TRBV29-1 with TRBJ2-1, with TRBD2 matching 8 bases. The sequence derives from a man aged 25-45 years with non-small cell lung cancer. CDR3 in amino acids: CSIEDGGGWYEQFF. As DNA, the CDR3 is TGCAGTATTGAAGACGGGGGGGGATGGTATGAGCAGTTCTTC.